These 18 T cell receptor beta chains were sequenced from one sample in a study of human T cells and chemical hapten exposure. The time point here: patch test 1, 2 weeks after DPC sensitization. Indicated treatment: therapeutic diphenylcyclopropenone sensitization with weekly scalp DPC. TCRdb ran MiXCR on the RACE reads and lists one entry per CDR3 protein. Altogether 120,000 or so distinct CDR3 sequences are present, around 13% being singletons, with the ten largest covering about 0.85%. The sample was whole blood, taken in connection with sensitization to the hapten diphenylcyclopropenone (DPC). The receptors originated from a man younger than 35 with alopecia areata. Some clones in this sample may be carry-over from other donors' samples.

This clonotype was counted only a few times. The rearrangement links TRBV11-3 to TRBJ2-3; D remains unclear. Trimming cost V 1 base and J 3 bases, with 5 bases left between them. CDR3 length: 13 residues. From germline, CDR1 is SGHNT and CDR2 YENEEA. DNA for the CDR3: TGTGCCAGCAGCTTAGTTTTTACAGATACGCAGTATTTT. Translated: CASSLVFTDTQYF. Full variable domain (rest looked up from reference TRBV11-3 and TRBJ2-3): EAGVVQSPRYKIIEKKQPVAFWCNPISGHNTLYWYLQNLGQGPELLIRYENEEAVDDSQLPKDRFSAERLKGVDSTLKIQPAELGDSAVYLCASSLVFTDTQYFGPGTRLTVL.

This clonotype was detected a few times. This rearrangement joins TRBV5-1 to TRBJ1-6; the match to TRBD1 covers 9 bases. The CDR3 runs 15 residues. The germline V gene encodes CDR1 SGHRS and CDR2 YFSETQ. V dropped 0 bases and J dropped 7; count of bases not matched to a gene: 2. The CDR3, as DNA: TGCGCCAGCAGCTTGGAAGGGACAGGGAATTCACCCCTCCACTTT. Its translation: CASSLEGTGNSPLHF.

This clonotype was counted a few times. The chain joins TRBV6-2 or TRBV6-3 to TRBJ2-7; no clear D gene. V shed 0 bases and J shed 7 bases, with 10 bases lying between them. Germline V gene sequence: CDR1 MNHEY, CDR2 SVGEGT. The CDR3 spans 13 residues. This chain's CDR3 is CASSYSGSWEQYF. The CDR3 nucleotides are TGTGCCAGCAGTTACTCCGGGTCCTGGGAGCAGTACTTC.

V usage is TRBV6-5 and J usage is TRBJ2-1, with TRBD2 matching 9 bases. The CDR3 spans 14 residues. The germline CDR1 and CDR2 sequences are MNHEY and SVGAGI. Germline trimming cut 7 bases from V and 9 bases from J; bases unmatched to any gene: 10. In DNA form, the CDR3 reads TGTGCCAGCAAGAGGGCGGGGGGGCCCGGTGAGCAGTTCTTC. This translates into CASKRAGGPGEQFF.

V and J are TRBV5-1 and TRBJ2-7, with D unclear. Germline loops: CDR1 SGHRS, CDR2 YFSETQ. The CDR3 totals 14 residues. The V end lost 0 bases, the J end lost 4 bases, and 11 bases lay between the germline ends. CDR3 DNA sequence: TGCGCCAGCAGCTTGGAGACCAACCTATACGAGCAGTACTTC. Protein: CASSLETNLYEQYF.

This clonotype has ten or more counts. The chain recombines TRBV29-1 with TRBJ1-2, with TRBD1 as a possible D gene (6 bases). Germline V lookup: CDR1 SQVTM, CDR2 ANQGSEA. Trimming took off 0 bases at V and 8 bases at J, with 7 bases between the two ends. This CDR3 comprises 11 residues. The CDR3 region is CSVEDRGGYTF. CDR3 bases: TGCAGCGTTGAAGACAGGGGCGGCTACACCTTC. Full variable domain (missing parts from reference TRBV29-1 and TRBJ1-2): SAVISQKPSRDICQRGTSLTIQCQVDSQVTMMFWYRQQPGQSLTLIATANQGSEATYESGFVIDKFPISRPNLTFSTLTVSNMSPEDSSIYLCSVEDRGGYTFGSGTRLTVV.

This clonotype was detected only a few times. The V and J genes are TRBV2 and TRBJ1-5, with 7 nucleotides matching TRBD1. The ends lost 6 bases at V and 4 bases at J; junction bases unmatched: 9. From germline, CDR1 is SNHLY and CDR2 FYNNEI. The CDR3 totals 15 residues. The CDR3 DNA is TGTGCCAGCAGGGAGACAGGGTACGGAAATCAGCCCCAGCATTTT. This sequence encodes CASRETGYGNQPQHF.

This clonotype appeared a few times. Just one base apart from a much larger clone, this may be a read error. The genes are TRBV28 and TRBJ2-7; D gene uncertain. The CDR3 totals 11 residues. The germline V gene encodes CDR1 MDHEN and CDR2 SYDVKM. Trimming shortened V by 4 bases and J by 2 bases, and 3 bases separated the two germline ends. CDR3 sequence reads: CASSYTYEQYF. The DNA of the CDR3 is TGTGCCAGCAGTTACACCTACGAGCAGTACTTC.

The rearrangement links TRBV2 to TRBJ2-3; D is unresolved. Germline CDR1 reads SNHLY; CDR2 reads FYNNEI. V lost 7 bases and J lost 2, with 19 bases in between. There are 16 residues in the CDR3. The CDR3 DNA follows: TGTGCCAGCACCCCCTTAGGTGAAGGGTACACAGATACGCAGTATTTT. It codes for CASTPLGEGYTDTQYF.

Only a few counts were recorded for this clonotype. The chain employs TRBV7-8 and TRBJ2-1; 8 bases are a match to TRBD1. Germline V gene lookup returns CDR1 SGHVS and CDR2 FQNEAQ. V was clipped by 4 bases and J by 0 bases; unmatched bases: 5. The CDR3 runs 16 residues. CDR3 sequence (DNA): TGTGCCAGCAGCTCCTACAGGGGGAGCTCCTACAATGAGCAGTTCTTC. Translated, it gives CASSSYRGSSYNEQFF.

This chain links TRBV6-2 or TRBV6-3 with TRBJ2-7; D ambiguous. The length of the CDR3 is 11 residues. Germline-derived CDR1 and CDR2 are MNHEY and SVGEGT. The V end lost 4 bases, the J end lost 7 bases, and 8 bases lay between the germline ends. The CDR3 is CASSFGREQYF. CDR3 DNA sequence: TGTGCCAGCAGTTTTGGCCGGGAGCAGTACTTC.

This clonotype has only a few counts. The chain's CDR3 is CASSQDSTNEKLFF. The CDR3 DNA reads as TGCGCCAGCAGCCAAGACAGTACAAATGAAAAACTGTTTTTT. J is TRBJ1-4 and V is TRBV4-3; D not resolved. The CDR3 spans 14 residues. Trimming shortened V by 0 bases and J by 5 bases, and 7 bases separated the two germline ends. Germline V CDR1 and CDR2: LGHNA, YSLEER.

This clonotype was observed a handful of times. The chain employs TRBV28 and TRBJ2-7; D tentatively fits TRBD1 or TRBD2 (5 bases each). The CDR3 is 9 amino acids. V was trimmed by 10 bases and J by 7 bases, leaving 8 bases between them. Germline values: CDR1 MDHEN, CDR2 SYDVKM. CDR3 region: CATGGEQYF. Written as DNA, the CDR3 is TGTGCCACTGGGGGAGAGCAGTACTTC.

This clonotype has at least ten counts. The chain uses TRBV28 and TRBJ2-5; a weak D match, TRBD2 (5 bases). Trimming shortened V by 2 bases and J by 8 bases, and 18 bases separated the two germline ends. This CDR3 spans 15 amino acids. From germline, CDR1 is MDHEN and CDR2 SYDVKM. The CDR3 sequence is CASSLSTVGEDTQYF. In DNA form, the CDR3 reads TGTGCCAGCAGTTTAAGCACCGTGGGAGAGGATACCCAGTACTTC.

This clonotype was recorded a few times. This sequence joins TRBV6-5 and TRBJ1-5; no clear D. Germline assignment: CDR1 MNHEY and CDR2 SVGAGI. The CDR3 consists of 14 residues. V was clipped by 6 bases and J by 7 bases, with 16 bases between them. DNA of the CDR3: TGTGCCAGCAGCCAGCGGGTGGAAGGGCAGCCCCAGCATTTT. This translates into CASSQRVEGQPQHF.

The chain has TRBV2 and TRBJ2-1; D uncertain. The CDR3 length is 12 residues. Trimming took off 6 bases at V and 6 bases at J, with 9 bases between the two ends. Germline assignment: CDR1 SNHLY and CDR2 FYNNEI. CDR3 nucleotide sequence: TGTGCCAGCAGCCCTCTTGGCAATGAGCAGTTCTTC. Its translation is CASSPLGNEQFF.

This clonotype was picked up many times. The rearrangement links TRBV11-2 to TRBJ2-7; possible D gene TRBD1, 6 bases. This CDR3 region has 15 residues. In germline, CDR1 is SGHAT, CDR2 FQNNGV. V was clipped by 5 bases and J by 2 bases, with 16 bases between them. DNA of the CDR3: TGTGCCAGCAGCCCGATCACAGGGTTTACCTACGAGCAGTACTTC. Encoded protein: CASSPITGFTYEQYF.

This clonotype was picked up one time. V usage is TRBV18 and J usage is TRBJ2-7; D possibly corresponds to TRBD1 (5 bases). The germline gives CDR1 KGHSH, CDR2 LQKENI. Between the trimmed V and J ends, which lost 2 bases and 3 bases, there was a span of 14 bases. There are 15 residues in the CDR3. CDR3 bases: TGTGCCAGCTCACCATTCGGACAACACAACTACGAGCAGTACTTC. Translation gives CASSPFGQHNYEQYF. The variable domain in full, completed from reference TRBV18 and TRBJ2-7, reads NAGVMQNPRHLVRRRGQEARLRCSPMKGHSHVYWYRQLPEEGLKFMVYLQKENIIDESGMPKERFSAEFPKEGPSILRIQQVVRGDSAAYFCASSPFGQHNYEQYFGPGTRLTVT.